This T cell receptor beta chain was found in a study of early T cells in non-severe SARS-CoV-2 infection. Study overall: Unsorted whole blood bulk RNA was sequenced, with unpaired chains. General observations from the study: VDJdb-based annotation leaned toward anti-spike CD8 responses and missed private and CD4 specificities.

Germline V lookup: CDR1 SGDLS, CDR2 YYNGEE. The CDR3 extends over 13 amino acids. V was clipped by 1 base and J by 1 base, with 5 bases between them. Ten or more counts support this clonotype. Its antigen is as yet unknown. TCRdb re-analysed the 5' RACE reads in MiXCR, keeping a single row per CDR3 protein. The top ten clones hold around an eighth of a sample with approximately 71,000 distinct CDR3 sequences, approximately 13% of them seen once. The sequenced sample was whole blood. V usage is TRBV9 and J usage is TRBJ1-1, with D unclear. The source is an adult who was a healthcare worker with PCR-confirmed SARS-CoV-2 infection or an uninfected control (not recorded which). CDR3 loop: CASSVRPNTEAFF. The CDR3, as DNA: TGTGCCAGCAGCGTACGCCCGAACACTGAAGCTTTCTTT.